The 7 T cell receptor beta chains below were found in one sample sequenced in a study of T cells in Graves' hyperthyroidism and ophthalmopathy. From RNA transcripts, TCR beta CDR3 regions were amplified. The HTBI set primed first-round TCR CDR3 RT-PCR. From the multiplex PCR reads, TCRdb called clonotypes with MiXCR, one entry per CDR3 protein. The sample holds fewer than 900,000 distinct CDR3 sequences; around a sixth are singletons and the top ten take 16%. Sequenced material: blood. The origin of the receptors is a woman aged 45-60 years with Graves' hyperthyroidism that later progressed to Graves' ophthalmopathy.

The V call is TRBV20-1, the J call TRBJ2-5, with D possibly TRBD2 on 6 matching bases. Germline V lookup: CDR1 DFQATT, CDR2 SNEGSKA (reference sequence). Trimming took off 6 bases at V and 5 bases at J, with 22 bases between the two ends. CDR3 length equals 15 residues. The CDR3 reads CSAREIGGVGETQYF. CDR3 coding DNA: TGCAGTGCACGCGAGATTGGAGGGGTCGGGGAGACCCAGTACTTC.

The genes are TRBV30 and TRBJ1-5, with D perhaps TRBD1 (6 bases). In germline, CDR1 is GTSNPN, CDR2 SVGIG (reference sequence). Trimming cost V 5 bases and J 3 bases, with 14 bases left between them. This CDR3 has 14 residues. The CDR3 region has the DNA TGTGCCTGGGGTCTCGGACAGTACAATCAGCCCCAGCATTTT. Translating gives CAWGLGQYNQPQHF.

V usage is TRBV7-9 and J usage is TRBJ2-2; D assignment may be TRBD1 or TRBD2 (6 bases each). CDR1 SEHNR and CDR2 FQNEAQ come from the germline V gene (reference sequence). V gave up 5 bases and J gave up 11 bases, with 15 bases separating them. CDR3 size: 13 residues. CDR3 in amino acids: CASSIPQGGELFF. The CDR3 coding sequence is TGTGCCAGCAGCATTCCACAGGGAGGAGAGCTGTTTTTT.

This clonotype was detected only a few times. The rearrangement links TRBV27 to TRBJ2-5; no clear D gene. This CDR3 is built from 15 residues. Germline V gene data show CDR1 as MNHEY and CDR2 as SMNVEV (reference sequence). V shed 5 bases and J shed 9 bases, with 22 bases lying between them. CDR3 amino acids: CASSAQPTVPSPQYF. CDR3 sequence (DNA): TGTGCCAGCAGTGCCCAACCAACCGTGCCTTCCCCCCAGTACTTC.

This clonotype has a handful of counts. V and J are TRBV10-3 and TRBJ2-5; tentatively, D is TRBD2 (5 bases). The germline gives CDR1 ENHRY, CDR2 SYGVKD. Trimming took off 3 bases at V and 6 bases at J, with 14 bases between the two ends. The CDR3 is 14 amino acids. The CDR3 DNA reads as TGTGCCATCAGTGAAGGGAGAAATGGACAGACCCAGTACTTC. Its translation is CAISEGRNGQTQYF.

As concerns this clonotype: A read error is possible here, since a much larger clone lies one base away. The chain combines TRBV3-1 with TRBJ1-4, with D uncertain. Germline V CDR1 and CDR2: LGHDT, YNNKEL (reference sequence). CDR3 length: 14 residues. The CDR3 protein is CASSIRGFGEKLLF. DNA of the CDR3: TGTGCCAGCAGCATCCGCGGGTTTGGGGAAAAACTGCTTTTT.

The chain couples TRBV5-1 to TRBJ2-1; 8 nucleotides agree with TRBD1. In germline, CDR1 is SGHRS, CDR2 YFSETQ. The CDR3 totals 15 residues. The trim removed 3 bases at V and 1 base at J, leaving 3 bases unmatched. The CDR3 reads CASSWDRTSYNEQFF. The CDR3 DNA is TGCGCCAGCAGCTGGGACAGGACTTCCTACAATGAGCAGTTCTTC.